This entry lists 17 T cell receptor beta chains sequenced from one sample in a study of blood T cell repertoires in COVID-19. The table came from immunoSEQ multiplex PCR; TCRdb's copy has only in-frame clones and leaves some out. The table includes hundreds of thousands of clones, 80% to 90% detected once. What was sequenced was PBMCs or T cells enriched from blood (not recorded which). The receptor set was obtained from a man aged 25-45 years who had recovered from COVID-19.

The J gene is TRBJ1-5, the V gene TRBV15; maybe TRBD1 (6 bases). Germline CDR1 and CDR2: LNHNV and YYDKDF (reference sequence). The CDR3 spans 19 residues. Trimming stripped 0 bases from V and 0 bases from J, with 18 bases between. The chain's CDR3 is CATSRERAGTQHSNQPQHF. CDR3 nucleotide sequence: TGTGCCACCAGCAGAGAGCGTGCCGGGACACAACATAGCAATCAGCCCCAGCATTTT.

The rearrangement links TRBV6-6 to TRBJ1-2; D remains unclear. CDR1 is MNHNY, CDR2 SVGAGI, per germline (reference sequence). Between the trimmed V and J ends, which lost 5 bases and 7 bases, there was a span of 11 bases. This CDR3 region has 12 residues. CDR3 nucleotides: TGTGCCAGCAGTCCTAGAGGGATTGGCTACACCTTC. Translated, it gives CASSPRGIGYTF.

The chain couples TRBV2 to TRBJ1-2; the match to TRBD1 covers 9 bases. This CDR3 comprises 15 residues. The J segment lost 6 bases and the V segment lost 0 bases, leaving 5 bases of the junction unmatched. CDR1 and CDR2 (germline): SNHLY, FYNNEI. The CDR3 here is CASSEAGQGRHGYTF. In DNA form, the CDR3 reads TGTGCCAGCAGTGAAGCGGGACAGGGTCGGCATGGCTACACCTTC.

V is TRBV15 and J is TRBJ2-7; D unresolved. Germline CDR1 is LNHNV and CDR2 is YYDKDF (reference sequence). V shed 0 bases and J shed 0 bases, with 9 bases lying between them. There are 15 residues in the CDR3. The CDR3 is CATSREVVGSYEQYF. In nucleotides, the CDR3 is TGTGCCACCAGCAGAGAAGTGGTCGGCTCCTACGAGCAGTACTTC. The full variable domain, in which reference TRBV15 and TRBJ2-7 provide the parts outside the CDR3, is DAMVIQNPRYQVTQFGKPVTLSCSQTLNHNVMYWYQQKSSQAPKLLFHYYDKDFNNEADTPDNFQSRRPNTSFCFLDIRSPGLGDTAMYLCATSREVVGSYEQYFGPGTRLTVT.

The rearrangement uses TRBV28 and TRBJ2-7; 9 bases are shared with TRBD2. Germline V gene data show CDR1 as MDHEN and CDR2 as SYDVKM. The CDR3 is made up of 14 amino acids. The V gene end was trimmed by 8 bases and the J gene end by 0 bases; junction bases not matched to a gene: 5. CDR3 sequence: CASSTSGFSYEQYF. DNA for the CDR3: TGTGCCAGCTCTACTAGCGGGTTCTCCTACGAGCAGTACTTC.

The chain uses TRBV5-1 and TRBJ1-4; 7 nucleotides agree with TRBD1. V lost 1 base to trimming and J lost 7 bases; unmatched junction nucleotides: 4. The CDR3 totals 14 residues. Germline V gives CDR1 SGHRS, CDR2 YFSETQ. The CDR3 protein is CASSLQGDAEKLFF. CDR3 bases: TGCGCCAGCAGCTTGCAGGGGGACGCTGAAAAACTGTTTTTT.

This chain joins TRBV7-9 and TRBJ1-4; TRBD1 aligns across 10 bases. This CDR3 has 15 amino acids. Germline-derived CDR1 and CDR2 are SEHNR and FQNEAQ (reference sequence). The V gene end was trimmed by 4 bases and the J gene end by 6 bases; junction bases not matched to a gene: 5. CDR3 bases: TGTGCCAGCAGCTCGACCGGGACAGGGGATGAAAAACTGTTTTTT. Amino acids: CASSSTGTGDEKLFF.

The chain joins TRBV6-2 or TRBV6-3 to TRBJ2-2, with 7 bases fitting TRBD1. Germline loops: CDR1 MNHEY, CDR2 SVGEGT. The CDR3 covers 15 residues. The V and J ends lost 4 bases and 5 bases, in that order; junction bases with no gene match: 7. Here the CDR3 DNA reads TGTGCCAGCAGTTCCTACAGGGGCGGGACCGGGGAGCTGTTTTTT. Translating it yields CASSSYRGGTGELFF.

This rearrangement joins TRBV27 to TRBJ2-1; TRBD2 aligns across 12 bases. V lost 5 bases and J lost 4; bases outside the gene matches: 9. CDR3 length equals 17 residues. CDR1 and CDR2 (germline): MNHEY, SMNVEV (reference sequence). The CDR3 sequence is CASSTPLGLAGYNEQFF. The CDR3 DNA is TGTGCCAGCAGTACACCCCTCGGACTAGCGGGATACAATGAGCAGTTCTTC.

The CDR3 DNA sequence: TGTGCCAGTAGTATCTACGGTAATAGCAATCAGCCCCAGCATTTT. Translating it yields CASSIYGNSNQPQHF. The V call is TRBV19, the J call TRBJ1-5; D is ambiguous. This CDR3 is 15 amino acids long. The germline gives CDR1 LNHDA, CDR2 SQIVND (reference sequence). V was shortened by 3 bases and J by 0 bases, with 9 bases between the two germline ends.

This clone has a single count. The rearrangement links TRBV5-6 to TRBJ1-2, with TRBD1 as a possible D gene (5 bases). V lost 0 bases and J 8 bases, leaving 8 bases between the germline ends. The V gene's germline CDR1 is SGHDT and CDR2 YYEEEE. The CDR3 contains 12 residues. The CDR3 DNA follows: TGTGCCAGCAGCTTGGGGAAGGGGGGCTACACCTTC. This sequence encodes CASSLGKGGYTF.

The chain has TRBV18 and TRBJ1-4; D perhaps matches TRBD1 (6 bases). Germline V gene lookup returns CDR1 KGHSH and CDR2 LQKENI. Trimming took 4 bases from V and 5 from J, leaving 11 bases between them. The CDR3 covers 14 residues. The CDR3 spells CASSLQTGNEKLFF. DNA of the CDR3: TGTGCCAGCTCACTCCAGACAGGAAATGAAAAACTGTTTTTT.

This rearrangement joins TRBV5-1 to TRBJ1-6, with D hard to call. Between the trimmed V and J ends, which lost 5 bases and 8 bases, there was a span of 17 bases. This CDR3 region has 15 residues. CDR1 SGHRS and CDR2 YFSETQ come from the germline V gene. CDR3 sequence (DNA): TGCGCCAGCAGATCTGGCGGGAGTTCAGATTCACCCCTCCACTTT. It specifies CASRSGGSSDSPLHF.

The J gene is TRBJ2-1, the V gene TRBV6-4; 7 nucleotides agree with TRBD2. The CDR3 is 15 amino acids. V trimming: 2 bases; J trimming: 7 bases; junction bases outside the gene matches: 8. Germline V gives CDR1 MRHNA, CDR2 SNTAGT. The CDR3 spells CASSDGSGGRNEQFF. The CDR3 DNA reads TGTGCCAGCAGTGACGGGTCGGGAGGCAGGAATGAGCAGTTCTTC.

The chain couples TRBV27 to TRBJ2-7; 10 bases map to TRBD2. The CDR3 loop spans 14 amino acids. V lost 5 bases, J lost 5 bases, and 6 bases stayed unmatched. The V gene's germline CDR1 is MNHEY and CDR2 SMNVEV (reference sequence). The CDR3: CASSPSGSVHEQYF. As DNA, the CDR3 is TGTGCCAGCAGTCCTAGCGGGAGTGTTCACGAGCAGTACTTC.

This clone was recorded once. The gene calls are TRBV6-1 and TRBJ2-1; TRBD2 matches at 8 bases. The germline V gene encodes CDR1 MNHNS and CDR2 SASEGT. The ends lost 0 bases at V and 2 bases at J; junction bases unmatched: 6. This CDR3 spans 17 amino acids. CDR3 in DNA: TGTGCCAGCAGTGAAGCGGTGGTAGCGGGACCCTACAATGAGCAGTTCTTC. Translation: CASSEAVVAGPYNEQFF.

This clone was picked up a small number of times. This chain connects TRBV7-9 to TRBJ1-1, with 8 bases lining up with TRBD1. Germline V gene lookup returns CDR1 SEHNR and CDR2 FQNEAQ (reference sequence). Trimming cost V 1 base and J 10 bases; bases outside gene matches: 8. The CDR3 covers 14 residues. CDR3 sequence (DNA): TGTGCCAGCAGCTTAGAGCGGACAGGGCGGTCAGCTTTCTTT. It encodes CASSLERTGRSAFF. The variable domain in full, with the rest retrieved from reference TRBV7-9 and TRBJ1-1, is DTGVSQNPRHKITKRGQNVTFRCDPISEHNRLYWYRQTLGQGPEFLTYFQNEAQLEKSRLLSDRFSAERPKGSFSTLEIQRTEQGDSAMYLCASSLERTGRSAFFGQGTRLTVV.